Shown below are 22 T cell receptor beta chains from a single sample sequenced in a study of tumor-infiltrating lymphocytes in primary liver carcinoma. Co-extracting RNA and DNA was done with about 20-34 mg of unsorted bulk tissue as input. Starting from approximately 0.45 ug of total RNA, TCR beta cDNA was produced with a primer in the constant region. Three-round nested multiplex PCR performed with slightly modified ARM-PCR produced the TCR beta libraries. Both of the initial two PCR rounds ran for around 9 cycles and employed TRBV1-TRBV30 forward primers alongside a C-beta reverse primer. TCRdb independently ran MiXCR on the multiplex PCR reads; one entry per CDR3 protein. The table shows 100,000 or so distinct CDR3 sequences, with about 62% occurring only once. Specimen: liver tumor tissue from sampling region 2. Subset specified: tumor region T2, inferior pole. The receptor source for this set is a woman aged 60 to 75 with primary liver carcinoma and hepatitis B virus infection.

V gene TRBV29-1 combines with J gene TRBJ2-7; TRBD2 is a possible D gene (5 bases). V dropped 4 bases and J dropped 7 bases, with 20 bases sitting between them. CDR3 length equals 14 residues. CDR1 and CDR2 (germline): SQVTM, ANQGSEA. The DNA for the CDR3 is TGCAGCGTTGTGCTAACTAGTGGGAGTAGGGAGCAGTACTTC. Encoded protein: CSVVLTSGSREQYF.

Regarding this clonotype: Relative to the germline gene, one junction end is altered; a read error may explain this. The chain carries TRBV11-2 and TRBJ1-1; D possibly corresponds to TRBD1 (5 bases). Germline V gene lookup returns CDR1 SGHAT and CDR2 FQNNGV. CDR3 length: 17 amino acids. CDR3 sequence reads: CTSSPTWGGGKGNAAFF. DNA for the CDR3: TGTACCAGCAGCCCGACATGGGGTGGGGGTAAAGGCAATGCAGCTTTCTTT.

In this sample, this clonotype turned up a few times. This may come from a read error, since a much larger clone is one base off. The V and J genes are TRBV6-1 and TRBJ1-5; D remains unclear. The germline CDR1 and CDR2 sequences are MNHNS and SASEGT. This CDR3 has 13 residues. Trimming removed 7 bases from V and 6 bases from J, with 13 bases in between. The chain's CDR3 is CASNEQAAQPQHF. CDR3 nucleotides: TGTGCCAGCAACGAGCAGGCTGCTCAGCCCCAGCATTTT.

For this clonotype: Likely a read error: the CDR3 ends without its conserved phenylalanine or tryptophan. The limits of the CDR3 on the DNA are not certain, so only TCRdb's listed CDR3 is given. The V call is TRBV11-2, the J call TRBJ2-5; TRBD1, the table's D call, was not compared with the DNA. CDR1 is SGHAT and CDR2 is FQNNGV in the germline V gene. The CDR3 sequence runs 14 residues, both termini included. CDR3: CASSWRQGEGTRYL.

This clonotype was counted at least ten times. The J gene is TRBJ1-2, the V gene TRBV28, with a tentative D call TRBD1 (5 bases). Germline-derived CDR1 and CDR2 are MDHEN and SYDVKM. The length of the CDR3 is 13 residues. V was pared by 6 bases and J by 0 bases, with 8 bases between. The CDR3 protein is CASRRGANYGYTF. In DNA, the CDR3 is TGTGCCAGCAGGAGAGGGGCTAACTATGGCTACACCTTC.

This clonotype was seen more than once but under ten times. The chain uses TRBV19 and TRBJ1-5; D remains unclear. The CDR3 has 15 residues. V dropped 5 bases and J dropped 4 bases, with 15 bases sitting between them. Germline lookup yields CDR1 LNHDA and CDR2 SQIVND (reference sequence). The CDR3: CASSFRQLGNQPQHF. As DNA, the CDR3 is TGTGCCAGTAGTTTCCGCCAGCTAGGAAATCAGCCCCAGCATTTT. The full variable domain, in which reference TRBV19 and TRBJ1-5 provide the parts outside the CDR3, is DGGITQSPKYLFRKEGQNVTLSCEQNLNHDAMYWYRQDPGQGLRLIYYSQIVNDFQKGDIAEGYSVSREKKESFPLTVTSAQKNPTAFYLCASSFRQLGNQPQHFGDGTRLSIL.

The chain's CDR3 is CASSESIPNYNEQFF. The CDR3 nucleotides read TGTGCCAGCAGTGAATCGATACCAAACTACAATGAGCAGTTCTTC. The V gene is TRBV2, the J gene TRBJ2-1; D is ambiguous. The V and J ends lost 2 bases and 3 bases respectively, with 11 bases between them. This CDR3 comprises 15 residues. CDR1 SNHLY and CDR2 FYNNEI come from the germline V gene.

The V call is TRBV28, the J call TRBJ1-2; the D is unclear. This CDR3 is built from 14 residues. Germline V gene data show CDR1 as MDHEN and CDR2 as SYDVKM. V was trimmed by 5 bases and J by 5 bases, leaving 15 bases between them. CDR3 coding DNA: TGTGCCAGCAGTCCTAACACAGACGGATATGGCTACACCTTC. Encoded protein: CASSPNTDGYGYTF.

Comment on this clonotype: It may be a read error: a sequence one base away is much more abundant. The chain is built from TRBV14 and TRBJ1-1; D not resolved. The CDR3 extends over 14 amino acids. The germline V gene encodes CDR1 SGHDN and CDR2 FVKESK. Trimming removed 7 bases at V and 1 base at J, with 13 bases between. The CDR3 DNA is TGTGCCAGCAACCGCCTAGTCGGGAACACTGAAGCTTTCTTT. It codes for CASNRLVGNTEAFF.

On this clonotype itself: Germline is not matched at one junction end, which may reflect a read error. V usage is TRBV12-3 or TRBV12-4 and J usage is TRBJ1-5; TRBD1 might be the D (5 bases). The length of the CDR3 is 16 residues. The CDR3, as DNA: TGTTCCAGCCACCCCGGGGCCCACATTAGCGATCAGCCCCAGCATTTT. Its translation: CSSHPGAHISDQPQHF.

This clonotype appeared once. The J gene is TRBJ2-1, the V gene TRBV29-1; possibly TRBD1 for D (5 bases). Trimming took 7 bases from V and 2 from J, leaving 15 bases between them. The germline V gene has CDR1 SQVTM and CDR2 ANQGSEA. The CDR3 has 14 amino acids. CDR3 region: CSGKQGSPYNEQFF. In DNA form, the CDR3 reads TGCAGCGGCAAGCAGGGCAGCCCCTACAATGAGCAGTTCTTC.

There are many counts of this clonotype. The V call is TRBV28, the J call TRBJ2-7, with D perhaps matching TRBD1 or TRBD2 (5 bases each). The CDR3 totals 16 residues. Germline CDR1 is MDHEN and CDR2 is SYDVKM. The V end was cut by 2 bases, the J end by 2 bases, with 16 bases between. The CDR3 region is CASSLPGQQKPYEQYF. In DNA, the CDR3 is TGTGCCAGCAGTTTACCGGGGCAGCAGAAACCCTACGAGCAGTACTTC. Based on the CDR3 plus reference TRBV28 and TRBJ2-7, the full variable domain is DVKVTQSSRYLVKRTGEKVFLECVQDMDHENMFWYRQDPGLGLRLIYFSYDVKMKEKGDIPEGYSVSREKKERFSLILESASTNQTSMYLCASSLPGQQKPYEQYFGPGTRLTVT.

As for this clonotype: A read error may be the cause here, since a much bigger clone is one base away. The chain has TRBV28 and TRBJ1-1; a weak D match, TRBD1 (6 bases). There are 13 residues in the CDR3. V was pared by 10 bases and J by 4 bases, with 16 bases between. Germline V gene data show CDR1 as MDHEN and CDR2 as SYDVKM. The CDR3 DNA reads TGTGCCATCAAAGACAGGACTGTCACTGAAGCTTTCTTT. Translation gives CAIKDRTVTEAFF.

This clonotype is a singleton in its sample. This may arise from a read error, as a much more abundant clone is one base away. The genes are TRBV2 and TRBJ2-7; weak D call: TRBD1 (5 bases). Germline V lookup: CDR1 SNHLY, CDR2 FYNNEI. The CDR3 contains 12 residues. The V end lost 11 bases, the J end lost 0 bases, and 11 bases lay between the germline ends. In nucleotides, the CDR3 is TGTGCCGGACATAAGGACTCCTACGAGCAGTACTTC. Its translation: CAGHKDSYEQYF.

Comment on this clonotype: A junction end diverges from the germline sequence, so it may reflect a read error. The chain is built from TRBV7-9 and TRBJ2-5; D perhaps matches TRBD2 (6 bases). The CDR3 runs 16 residues. Germline CDR1 reads SEHNR; CDR2 reads FQNEAQ (reference sequence). The CDR3 is CANSLGGLAYQETQYF. The CDR3 DNA reads as TGTGCCAACAGCTTAGGCGGGCTAGCGTACCAAGAGACCCAGTACTTC.

This clonotype was detected once. The junction does not match germline at one end; this may be a read error. The V call is TRBV5-1, the J call TRBJ2-1; the D gene is possibly TRBD1 (5 bases). This CDR3 region has 15 residues. Germline CDR1 reads SGHRS; CDR2 reads YFSETQ. The CDR3 protein is CASSLEGRTYNEQLF. The CDR3 coding sequence is TGCGCCAGCAGCTTGGAGGGGCGAACCTACAATGAGCAGTTGTTC. The variable domain in full, completed from reference TRBV5-1 and TRBJ2-1, reads KAGVTQTPRYLIKTRGQQVTLSCSPISGHRSVSWYQQTPGQGLQFLFEYFSETQRNKGNFPGRFSGRQFSNSRSEMNVSTLELGDSALYLCASSLEGRTYNEQLFGPGTRLTVL.

As concerns this clonotype: One end of the junction fails to match germline, which may point to a read error. The rearrangement uses TRBV11-2 and TRBJ2-7; TRBD1 might be the D (6 bases). The CDR3 contains 15 residues. CDR1 is SGHAT, CDR2 FQNNGV, per germline. The CDR3 region is CTSSLDPWIGGEQYF. CDR3 DNA sequence: TGTACCAGCAGCTTAGATCCCTGGATAGGGGGTGAGCAGTACTTC.

This clonotype came up many times. The chain carries TRBV29-1 and TRBJ2-3, with D hard to call. CDR3 size: 10 residues. From germline, CDR1 is SQVTM and CDR2 ANQGSEA. V was cut by 8 bases and J by 2 bases, with 5 bases left in between. Here the CDR3 reads CSTNTDTQYF. In DNA form, the CDR3 reads TGCAGCACTAACACAGATACGCAGTATTTT.

This clonotype occurred once. Since no conserved phenylalanine or tryptophan closes the CDR3, a read error is the likely cause. The chain links TRBV11-1 to TRBJ2-5; 7 bases line up with TRBD1. The J call may be faulty, since TRBJ2-7 better matches the DNA end. The CDR3 has 16 residues. Germline CDR1 SGHAT, CDR2 FQDESV (reference sequence). This CDR3 reads CASSFRPTGVLYEQYL. Written as DNA, the CDR3 is TGTGCCAGCAGCTTCAGGCCCACAGGGGTCCTTTACGAGCAGTACCTC.

This clonotype was picked up one time. At one of its ends the junction is not consistent with the germline gene, which may arise from a read error. The genes are TRBV11-3 and TRBJ2-3, with D maybe TRBD2 (5 bases). Germline assignment: CDR1 SGHNT and CDR2 YENEEA. The CDR3 runs to 17 residues. The CDR3: CASSFGLGRGLTDTQYF. CDR3 DNA sequence: TGTGCCAGTAGCTTCGGACTCGGTAGAGGCCTCACAGATACGCAATATTTT. Filled out from reference TRBV11-3 and TRBJ2-3, the complete variable domain reads EAGVVQSPRYKIIEKKQPVAFWCNPISGHNTLYWYLQNLGQGPELLIRYENEEAVDDSQLPKDRFSAERLKGVDSTLKIQPAELGDSAVYLCASSFGLGRGLTDTQYFGPGTRLTVL.

This clonotype was picked up a small number of times. The rearrangement joins TRBV24-1 to TRBJ1-1, with D possibly being TRBD1 (6 bases). V was pared by 4 bases and J by 1 base, with 9 bases between. The CDR3 spans 14 residues. The germline V gene encodes CDR1 KGHDR and CDR2 SFDVKD. This CDR3 reads CATSDLTGNTEAFF. CDR3 nucleotide sequence: TGTGCCACCAGTGACTTGACAGGGAACACTGAAGCTTTCTTT.

CDR3 sequence (DNA): TGTGCCAGCAGTACCCTAGCGGGACTAGCCAAAAACATTCAGTACTTC. Translated, it gives CASSTLAGLAKNIQYF. The chain uses TRBV28 and TRBJ2-4; TRBD2 aligns across 9 bases. This CDR3 has 16 amino acids. The trim removed 5 bases at V and 0 bases at J, leaving 5 bases unmatched. Germline-derived CDR1 and CDR2 are MDHEN and SYDVKM.